Below are 15 T cell receptor beta chains sequenced from a single sample in a study of blood T cell repertoires in COVID-19. Generated by immunoSEQ multiplex PCR, the TCRdb table keeps only in-frame clones and is missing some. Of some 70,000 clones detected, roughly 80% appear once; the ten largest clones hold 1.8%. What was sequenced was peripheral blood. These receptors all come from a woman in her sixties with acute or convalescent COVID-19.

The chain has TRBV5-1 and TRBJ1-3; maybe TRBD1 (6 bases). V lost 2 bases to trimming and J lost 4 bases, with 16 bases between them. The CDR3 is 16 amino acids. The germline V gene has CDR1 SGHRS and CDR2 YFSETQ. The CDR3 coding sequence is TGCGCCAGCAGCTTTACCGGGACAACAGGAGGAAACACCATATATTTT. The encoded protein is CASSFTGTTGGNTIYF.

This chain links TRBV9 with TRBJ1-5; D is possibly TRBD1 (5 bases). CDR1 is SGDLS and CDR2 is YYNGEE in the germline V gene. The CDR3 is made up of 14 amino acids. The germline V and J ends were trimmed by 3 bases and 5 bases, with 12 bases remaining between them. This CDR3 is CASSAWGGDQPQHF. The CDR3 DNA reads as TGTGCCAGCAGCGCCTGGGGGGGGGATCAGCCCCAGCATTTT.

The chain is built from TRBV2 and TRBJ2-2; D remains ambiguous. The CDR3 has 13 residues. Trimming took off 7 bases at V and 3 bases at J, with 9 bases between the two ends. CDR1 and CDR2 from the germline V gene are SNHLY and FYNNEI. DNA for the CDR3: TGTGCCAGCAAAGAGGATTACACCGGGGAGCTGTTTTTT. Amino acid sequence: CASKEDYTGELFF.

This chain uses TRBV30 with TRBJ2-5; D gene ambiguous. Trimming pared 1 base from V and 2 bases from J, leaving 11 bases between. The CDR3 runs to 14 residues. Germline CDR1 and CDR2: GTSNPN and SVGIG (reference sequence). CDR3 DNA: TGTGCCTGGAGTGCCTCCCACCTACAAGAGACCCAGTACTTC. This encodes CAWSASHLQETQYF. Full variable domain (remainder filled in from reference TRBV30 and TRBJ2-5): SQTIHQWPATLVQPVGSPLSLECTVEGTSNPNLYWYRQAAGRGLQLLFYSVGIGQISSEVPQNLSASRPQDRQFILSSKKLLLSDSGFYLCAWSASHLQETQYFGPGTRLLVL.

The chain couples TRBV4-1 to TRBJ1-5; no clear D gene. Germline assignment: CDR1 MGHRA and CDR2 YSYEKL. The CDR3 extends over 16 amino acids. V was trimmed by 1 base and J by 4 bases, leaving 14 bases between them. The CDR3 loop reads CASSQGVGRDNQPQHF. The CDR3 bases are TGCGCCAGCAGCCAAGGGGTGGGGAGGGATAATCAGCCCCAGCATTTT.

This rearrangement joins TRBV2 to TRBJ1-1, with TRBD1 identical over 10 bases. Trimming cost V 5 bases and J 6 bases; bases outside gene matches: 12. The CDR3 extends over 16 amino acids. Germline assignment: CDR1 SNHLY and CDR2 FYNNEI. For the CDR3, the DNA is TGTGCCAGCAGTCCCCGGGACAGGGGCGCTTTTTCTGAAGCTTTCTTT. It yields the protein CASSPRDRGAFSEAFF. The full variable domain, its missing parts supplied by reference TRBV2 and TRBJ1-1, is EPEVTQTPSHQVTQMGQEVILRCVPISNHLYFYWYRQILGQKVEFLVSFYNNEISEKSEIFDDQFSVERPDGSNFTLKIRSTKLEDSAMYFCASSPRDRGAFSEAFFGQGTRLTVV.

The V and J genes are TRBV29-1 and TRBJ2-2; D is unresolved. The CDR3 contains 11 residues. Germline lookup yields CDR1 SQVTM and CDR2 ANQGSEA. V was shortened by 4 bases and J by 4 bases, with 4 bases between the two germline ends. Here the CDR3 reads CSVGSTGELFF. The CDR3 DNA follows: TGCAGCGTTGGCAGCACCGGGGAGCTGTTTTTT.

The V gene is TRBV19, the J gene TRBJ1-1; maybe TRBD1 (6 bases). CDR3 length: 13 residues. Trimming took 7 bases from V and 4 from J, leaving 13 bases between them. CDR1 and CDR2 (germline): LNHDA, SQIVND (reference sequence). The CDR3 DNA reads as TGTGCCAGTAAGGGGCAGGGGAGCACTGAAGCTTTCTTT. Protein sequence: CASKGQGSTEAFF.

This chain uses TRBV2 with TRBJ1-2; no reliable D call. The germline gives CDR1 SNHLY, CDR2 FYNNEI. The CDR3 contains 13 residues. Trimming shortened V by 4 bases and J by 2 bases, and 8 bases separated the two germline ends. Written as DNA, the CDR3 is TGTGCCAGCAGTGGAGACGGGAACTATGGCTACACCTTC. This codes for CASSGDGNYGYTF.

The V and J genes are TRBV7-8 and TRBJ2-1; 7 bases align to TRBD2. V was pared by 5 bases and J by 0 bases, with 10 bases of the junction left unmatched. From germline, CDR1 is SGHVS and CDR2 FQNEAQ. The CDR3 has 17 amino acids. The CDR3 region has the DNA TGTGCCAGCAGCCCAATGAGGCGGGACTACTCCTACAATGAGCAGTTCTTC. Its protein product is CASSPMRRDYSYNEQFF.

Only a few counts were recorded for this clone. The V call is TRBV4-1, the J call TRBJ2-3; no definite D call. V lost 1 base, J lost 6 bases, and 14 bases lay in between. Germline CDR1 reads MGHRA; CDR2 reads YSYEKL. CDR3 length equals 15 residues. The CDR3, as DNA: TGCGCCAGCAGCCAAGGAGTCGCCCGAGTGGATACGCAGTATTTT. Protein: CASSQGVARVDTQYF.

The CDR3 sequence is CASSLGSGSSQETQYF. In nucleotides, the CDR3 is TGCGCCAGCAGCTTGGGAAGCGGGAGCTCCCAAGAGACCCAGTACTTC. The V and J genes are TRBV5-1 and TRBJ2-5; TRBD2 matches at 8 bases. With V trimmed by 0 bases and J by 1 base, 5 bases remained unmatched. This CDR3 is 16 amino acids long. CDR1 is SGHRS, CDR2 YFSETQ, per germline. Variable domain in full (rest from reference TRBV5-1 and TRBJ2-5): KAGVTQTPRYLIKTRGQQVTLSCSPISGHRSVSWYQQTPGQGLQFLFEYFSETQRNKGNFPGRFSGRQFSNSRSEMNVSTLELGDSALYLCASSLGSGSSQETQYFGPGTRLLVL.

V is TRBV5-1 and J is TRBJ2-7; D is possibly TRBD1 (5 bases). V shed 0 bases and J shed 6 bases, with 19 bases lying between them. This CDR3 comprises 16 residues. The germline gives CDR1 SGHRS, CDR2 YFSETQ. CDR3 loop: CASSLVSGPLTGEQYF. Here the CDR3 DNA reads TGCGCCAGCAGCTTGGTTTCAGGGCCGCTAACGGGCGAGCAGTACTTC. The variable domain in full, with the rest retrieved from reference TRBV5-1 and TRBJ2-7, is KAGVTQTPRYLIKTRGQQVTLSCSPISGHRSVSWYQQTPGQGLQFLFEYFSETQRNKGNFPGRFSGRQFSNSRSEMNVSTLELGDSALYLCASSLVSGPLTGEQYFGPGTRLTVT.

J is TRBJ1-4 and V is TRBV6-1; TRBD1 is a possible D gene (5 bases). There are 15 residues in the CDR3. Trimming cost V 1 base and J 8 bases, with 14 bases left between them. Germline assignment: CDR1 MNHNS and CDR2 SASEGT. The DNA for the CDR3 is TGTGCCAGCAGTGAAGAGGTCAGGGAAAGGGAAAAACTGTTTTTT. This gives the protein CASSEEVREREKLFF.

The J gene is TRBJ2-7, the V gene TRBV27, with D hard to call. The CDR3 loop spans 13 amino acids. Per the germline V gene, CDR1 is MNHEY and CDR2 is SMNVEV (reference sequence). Trimming left V 4 bases short and J 4 bases short, with 11 bases between. The CDR3 DNA reads as TGTGCCAGCAGTTCCACCGGAGTGTACGAGCAGTACTTC. It is translated as CASSSTGVYEQYF.